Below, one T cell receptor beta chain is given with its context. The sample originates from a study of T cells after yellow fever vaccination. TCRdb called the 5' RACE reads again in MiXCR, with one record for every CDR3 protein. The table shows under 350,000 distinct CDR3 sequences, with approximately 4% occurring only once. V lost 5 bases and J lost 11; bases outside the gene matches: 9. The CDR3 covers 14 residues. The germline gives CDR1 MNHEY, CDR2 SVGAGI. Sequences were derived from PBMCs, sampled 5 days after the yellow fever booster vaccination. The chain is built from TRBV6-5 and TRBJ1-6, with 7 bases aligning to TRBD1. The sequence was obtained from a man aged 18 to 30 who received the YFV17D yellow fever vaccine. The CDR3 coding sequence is TGTGCCAGCAGTCCGCCCAGGGGGTCAACACCCCTCCACTTT. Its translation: CASSPPRGSTPLHF.